This is a list of T cell receptor beta chains from one sample in a study of control samples from healthy donors and cancer patients. TCRdb's copy holds only in-frame clones and misses some; the assay was immunoSEQ multiplex PCR. The repertoire holds about 99,000 clones, with around 88% as singletons. The sample comprised PBMCs. The receptors were gathered from a man in his 60s with lung cancer. Both conserved end residues are part of each CDR3. The D gene is left open where the match is weak. Clone size is shown for a subset of rows, as once, few, many or a class of expanded clone.

TRBV7-3,once,TRBD2,TRBJ2-5,CASSLMGGYQETQYF,TGTGCCAGCAGCCTGATGGGGGGGTACCAAGAGACCCAGTACTTC
TRBV7-9,NA,TRBD1,TRBJ1-5,CASSPYGQGGNQPQHF,TGTGCCAGCAGCCCTTACGGGCAGGGGGGCAATCAGCCCCAGCATTTT
TRBV12-3/TRBV12-4,NA,NA,TRBJ2-7,CASRVRGQSEQYF,TGTGCCAGCAGAGTTCGAGGACAATCCGAGCAGTACTTC
TRBV12-5,NA,NA,TRBJ1-1,CASGLSQPGWNAEAFF,TGTGCTAGTGGTTTGTCTCAACCAGGGTGGAACGCTGAAGCTTTCTTT
TRBV30,NA,NA,TRBJ1-1,CAWSVYRNTEAFF,TGTGCCTGGAGTGTTTATCGGAACACTGAAGCTTTCTTT
TRBV4-2,NA,TRBD2,TRBJ2-5,CASSQVLRSGAKTQYF,TGTGCCAGCAGCCAAGTCCTGAGGAGCGGGGCAAAGACCCAGTACTTC
TRBV24-1,NA,TRBD1,TRBJ2-5,CATSELLGTGKVETQYF,TGTGCCACCAGTGAGCTACTCGGGACAGGGAAGGTTGAGACCCAGTACTTC
TRBV29-1,NA,TRBD1,TRBJ1-5,CSVGAGGADQPQHF,TGCAGCGTGGGTGCAGGGGGCGCGGATCAGCCCCAGCATTTT
TRBV5-3,NA,NA,TRBJ1-2,CARSRGYGYTF,TGTGCCAGAAGCCGGGGCTATGGCTACACCTTC
TRBV7-2,NA,TRBD1,TRBJ2-1,CASSQSRDRSYEQFF,TGTGCCAGCAGCCAGAGCCGGGACAGGTCATACGAGCAGTTCTTC
TRBV2,NA,TRBD1,TRBJ2-1,CAYQDRDNEQFF,TGTGCCTACCAGGACAGGGATAATGAGCAGTTCTTC
TRBV7-9,NA,TRBD1,TRBJ2-7,CASSLPGQRYEQYF,TGTGCCAGCAGCTTACCGGGACAGCGATACGAGCAGTACTTC
TRBV6-5,NA,NA,TRBJ2-3,CASSYSGSRTDTQYF,TGTGCCAGCAGTTACTCGGGGAGCCGCACAGATACGCAGTATTTT
TRBV7-9,once,NA,TRBJ1-1,CASSLGSSMNTEAFF,TGTGCCAGCAGCTTAGGAAGTTCCATGAACACTGAAGCTTTCTTT
TRBV6-6,NA,NA,TRBJ2-2,CASSYSWGTGELFF,TGTGCCAGCAGTTACTCATGGGGTACCGGGGAGCTGTTTTTT
TRBV12-5,NA,NA,TRBJ1-3,CASGLVGFTQAKGSGNTIYF,TGTGCTAGTGGTTTGGTAGGGTTTACCCAGGCCAAAGGCTCTGGAAACACCATATATTTT
TRBV4-2,NA,TRBD2,TRBJ2-5,CASSLSAGGLGVRETQYF,TGTGCCAGCAGCCTTTCAGCGGGGGGCCTTGGCGTGCGGGAGACCCAGTACTTC